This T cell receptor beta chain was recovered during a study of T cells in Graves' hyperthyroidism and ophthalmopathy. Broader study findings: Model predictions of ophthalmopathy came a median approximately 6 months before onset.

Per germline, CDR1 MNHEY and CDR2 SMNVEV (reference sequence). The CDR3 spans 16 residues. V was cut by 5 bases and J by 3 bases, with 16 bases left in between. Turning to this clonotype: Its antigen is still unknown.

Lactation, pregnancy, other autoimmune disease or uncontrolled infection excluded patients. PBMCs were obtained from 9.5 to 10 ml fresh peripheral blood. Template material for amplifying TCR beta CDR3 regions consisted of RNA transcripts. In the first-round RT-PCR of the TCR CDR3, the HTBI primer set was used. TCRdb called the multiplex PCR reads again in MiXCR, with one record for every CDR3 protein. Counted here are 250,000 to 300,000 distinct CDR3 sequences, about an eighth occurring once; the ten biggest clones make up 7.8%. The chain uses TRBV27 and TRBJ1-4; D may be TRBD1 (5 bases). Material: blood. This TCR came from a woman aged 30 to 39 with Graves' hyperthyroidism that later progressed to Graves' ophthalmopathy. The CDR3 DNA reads TGTGCCAGCAGTCCCACTTCCGGGACGGCTAATGAAAAACTGTTTTTT. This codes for CASSPTSGTANEKLFF.